This is a list of T cell receptor beta chains from one sample in a study of blood T cell repertoires in COVID-19. The assay was immunoSEQ multiplex PCR, and TCRdb's table has in-frame clones only and misses some. Of about 87,000 clones listed, 80% to 90% were seen once; the top ten hold more than 9.5%. Sequenced: peripheral blood. Receptor source: a man older than 75 with acute or convalescent COVID-19. CDR3s include the opening cysteine and the closing phenylalanine or tryptophan. Each record gives: D gene, J gene, V gene, CDR3 protein, CDR3 DNA. A D gene is named only where the DNA matches it firmly.

-,TRBJ2-4,TRBV20-1,CSAGHRNIQYF,TGCAGTGCGGGTCACAGAAACATTCAGTACTTC
TRBD1,TRBJ1-5,TRBV27,CASRGRGTGLYQPQHF,TGTGCCAGCAGAGGACGGGGGACAGGGCTTTATCAGCCCCAGCATTTT
-,TRBJ1-1,TRBV21-1,CASSKALGTRRGTEAFF,TGTGCCAGCAGCAAAGCGCTTGGGACTAGACGGGGCACTGAAGCTTTCTTT
-,TRBJ2-7,TRBV21-1,CASSRPQSIVPLGGDSYYEQYF,TGTGCCAGCAGCCGACCCCAAAGTATAGTCCCTCTGGGTGGGGACAGTTATTACGAGCAGTACTTC
-,TRBJ2-7,TRBV3-1/TRBV3-2,CASSQDTQAHF,TGTGCCAGCAGCCAAGATACCCAGGCCCACTTC
-,TRBJ2-2,TRBV2,CASSLQGPGTGELFF,TGTGCCAGCAGTTTACAGGGACCTGGCACCGGGGAGCTGTTTTTT
TRBD1,TRBJ2-7,TRBV5-4,CASSPGQGHIMGEQYF,TGTGCCAGCAGCCCGGGACAGGGACACATCATGGGCGAGCAGTACTTC
TRBD2,TRBJ2-1,TRBV19,CASEAGEAYNEQFF,TGTGCCAGTGAAGCGGGAGAGGCATACAATGAGCAGTTCTTC
TRBD2,TRBJ2-1,TRBV5-4,CASSSQRETVDEQFF,TGTGCCAGCAGCTCTCAGCGGGAAACGGTCGATGAGCAGTTCTTC
TRBD2,TRBJ2-3,TRBV27,CASSLSSLAGDTQYF,TGTGCCAGCAGTTTATCGTCACTAGCGGGTGATACGCAGTATTTT
-,TRBJ2-2,TRBV11-1,CASSFSANTGELFF,TGTGCCAGCAGCTTTTCGGCGAACACCGGGGAGCTGTTTTTT
-,TRBJ1-1,TRBV6-5,CASTGHPSAAEAFF,TGTGCCAGTACGGGACATCCCTCGGCCGCTGAAGCTTTCTTT
TRBD1,TRBJ1-1,TRBV6-1,CASSGGQGLGNTEAFF,TGTGCCAGCAGTGGGGGACAGGGGCTGGGGAACACTGAAGCTTTCTTT
-,TRBJ2-5,TRBV7-3,CASSPYNQETQYF,TGTGCCAGCAGCCCTTATAACCAAGAGACCCAGTACTTC
TRBD1,TRBJ2-5,TRBV19,CASSIALARGRAETQYF,TGTGCCAGTAGTATAGCTTTGGCCAGGGGGCGAGCGGAGACCCAGTACTTC
TRBD1,TRBJ1-5,TRBV11-2,CASSLGRGTGSNQPQHF,TGTGCCAGCAGCTTAGGGCGTGGGACAGGGAGCAATCAGCCCCAGCATTTT
TRBD2,TRBJ2-4,TRBV10-1,CASSEGTIKNIQYF,TGCGCCAGCAGTGAGGGGACTATAAAAAACATTCAGTACTTC